This T cell receptor (beta chain) was identified in a study of control samples from healthy donors and cancer patients. The V and J ends lost 1 base and 4 bases respectively, with 11 bases between them. The germline gives CDR1 SEHNR, CDR2 FQNEAQ (reference sequence). The CDR3 is 15 residues long. Assay used: immunoSEQ multiplex PCR; TCRdb lists only in-frame clones, some missing. The data show 90,000 to 110,000 clones, with approximately 90% seen just once and 4.4% held by the top ten. This sequence was found in a human donor in good health. The donor label of this sample is uncertain. The sequenced material came from blood. V gene TRBV7-9 combines with J gene TRBJ1-5, with no clear D. CDR3 amino acids: CASSLGPGFNQPQHF. CDR3 coding DNA: TGTGCCAGCAGCTTAGGTCCGGGGTTTAATCAGCCCCAGCATTTT.